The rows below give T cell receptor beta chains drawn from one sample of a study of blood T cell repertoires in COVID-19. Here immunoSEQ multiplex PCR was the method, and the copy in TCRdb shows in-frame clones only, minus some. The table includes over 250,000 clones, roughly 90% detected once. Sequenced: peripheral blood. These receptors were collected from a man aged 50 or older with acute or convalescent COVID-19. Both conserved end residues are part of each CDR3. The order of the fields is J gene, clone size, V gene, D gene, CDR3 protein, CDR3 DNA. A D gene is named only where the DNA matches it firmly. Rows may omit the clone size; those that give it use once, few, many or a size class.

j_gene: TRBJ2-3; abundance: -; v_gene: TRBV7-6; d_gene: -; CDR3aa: CASSLGRAGGVDTQYF; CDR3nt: TGTGCCAGCAGCTTAGGGCGGGCGGGCGGTGTGGATACGCAGTATTTT
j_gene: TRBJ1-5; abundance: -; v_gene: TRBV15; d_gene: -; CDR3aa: CATSRDSGVGQPQHF; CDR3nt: TGTGCCACCAGCAGAGACTCCGGGGTTGGTCAGCCCCAGCATTTT
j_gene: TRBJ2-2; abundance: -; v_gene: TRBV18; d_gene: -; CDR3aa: CASSPGLIPGELFF; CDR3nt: TGTGCCAGCTCACCGGGACTGATCCCCGGGGAGCTGTTTTTT
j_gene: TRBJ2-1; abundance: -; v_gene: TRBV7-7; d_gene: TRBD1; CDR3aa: CASSLEGALEQFF; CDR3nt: TGTGCTAGCAGCTTAGAGGGGGCACTGGAGCAGTTCTTC
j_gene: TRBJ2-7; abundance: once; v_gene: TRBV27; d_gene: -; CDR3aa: CASSLAGASYEQYF; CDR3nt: TGTGCCAGCAGTTTAGCGGGGGCCTCCTACGAGCAGTACTTC
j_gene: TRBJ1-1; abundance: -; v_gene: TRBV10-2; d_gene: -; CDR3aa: CASSSDSMNTEAFF; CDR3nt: TGCGCCAGCAGTTCGGACAGTATGAACACTGAAGCTTTCTTT
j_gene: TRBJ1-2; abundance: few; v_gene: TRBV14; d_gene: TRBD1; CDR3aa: CASSLRQGGIYGYTF; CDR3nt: TGTGCCAGCAGCCTCCGACAGGGGGGAATCTATGGCTACACCTTC
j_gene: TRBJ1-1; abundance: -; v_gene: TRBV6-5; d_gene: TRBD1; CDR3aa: CASSLRGGRTEAFF; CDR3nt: TGTGCCAGCAGCCTTCGAGGGGGCCGCACTGAAGCTTTCTTT
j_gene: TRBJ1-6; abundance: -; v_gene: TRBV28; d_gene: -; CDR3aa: CASSLGRRDSPLHF; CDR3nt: TGTGCCAGCAGTTTGGGCAGGCGCGACTCACCCCTCCACTTT
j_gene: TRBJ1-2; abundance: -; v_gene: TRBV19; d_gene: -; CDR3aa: CASSTSQGTYGYTF; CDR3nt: TGTGCCAGTAGTACGTCACAGGGAACCTATGGCTACACCTTC
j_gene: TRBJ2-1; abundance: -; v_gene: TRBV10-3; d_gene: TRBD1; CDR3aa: CAIKGREGGDPQFF; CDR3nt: TGTGCCATCAAGGGTCGAGAAGGGGGCGATCCGCAGTTCTTC
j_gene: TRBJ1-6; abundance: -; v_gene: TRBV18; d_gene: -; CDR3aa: CASSPDSPRSPLHF; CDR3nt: TGTGCCAGCTCACCAGACAGCCCCCGGTCACCCCTCCACTTT
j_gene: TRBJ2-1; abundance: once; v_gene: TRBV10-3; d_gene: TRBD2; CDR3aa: CAIGLAGGLGEQFF; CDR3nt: TGTGCCATCGGGCTAGCGGGGGGGCTCGGTGAGCAGTTCTTC
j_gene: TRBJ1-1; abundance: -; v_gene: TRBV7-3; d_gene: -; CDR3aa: CASSRQAMNTEAFF; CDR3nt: TGTGCCAGCAGCCGACAGGCAATGAACACTGAAGCTTTCTTT
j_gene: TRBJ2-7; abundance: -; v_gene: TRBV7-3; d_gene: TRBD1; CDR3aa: CASSLGTGSEQYF; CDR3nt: TGTGCCAGCAGCTTAGGGACAGGGTCCGAGCAGTACTTC
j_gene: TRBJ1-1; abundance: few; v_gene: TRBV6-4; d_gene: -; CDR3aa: CASGVEGVIEAFF; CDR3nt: TGTGCCAGCGGGGTAGAGGGGGTCATTGAAGCTTTCTTT
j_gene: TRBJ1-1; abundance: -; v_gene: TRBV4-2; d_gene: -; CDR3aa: CASSQVATNTEAFF; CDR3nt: TGTGCCAGCAGCCAAGTAGCCACCAACACTGAAGCTTTCTTT
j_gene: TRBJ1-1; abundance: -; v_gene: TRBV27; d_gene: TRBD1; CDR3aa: CASSLLTGANTEAFF; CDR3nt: TGTGCCAGCAGTTTATTGACAGGGGCGAACACTGAAGCTTTCTTT
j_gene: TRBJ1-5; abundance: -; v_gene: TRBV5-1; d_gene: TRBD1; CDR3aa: CASSLTGGPQQPQHF; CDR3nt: TGCGCCAGCAGCTTGACAGGGGGCCCCCAACAGCCCCAGCATTTT
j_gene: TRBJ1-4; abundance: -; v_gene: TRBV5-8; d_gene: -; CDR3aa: CASSPGLRDEKLFF; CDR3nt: TGTGCCAGCAGCCCGGGACTGCGGGATGAAAAACTGTTTTTT
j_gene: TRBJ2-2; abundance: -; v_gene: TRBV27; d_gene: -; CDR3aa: CASSLYAGAQTGELFF; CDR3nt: TGTGCCAGCAGTTTATATGCGGGGGCCCAGACCGGGGAGCTGTTTTTT
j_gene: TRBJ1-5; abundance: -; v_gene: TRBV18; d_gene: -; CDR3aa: CASSPTQLGRGQPQHF; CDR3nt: TGTGCCAGCTCACCTACGCAGCTGGGGAGAGGGCAGCCCCAGCATTTT
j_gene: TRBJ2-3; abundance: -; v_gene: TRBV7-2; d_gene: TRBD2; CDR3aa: CASRPGVGGATSNTQYF; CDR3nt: TGTGCCAGCCGACCTGGTGTCGGGGGGGCCACGTCGAATACGCAGTATTTT
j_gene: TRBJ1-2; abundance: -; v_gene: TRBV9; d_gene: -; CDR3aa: CASSVGSGNYGYTF; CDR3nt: TGTGCCAGCAGCGTAGGGTCAGGGAACTATGGCTACACCTTC
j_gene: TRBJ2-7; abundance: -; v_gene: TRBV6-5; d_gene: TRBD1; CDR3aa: CASGEPTGNSYEQYF; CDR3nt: TGTGCCAGCGGGGAGCCGACAGGGAACTCCTACGAGCAGTACTTC
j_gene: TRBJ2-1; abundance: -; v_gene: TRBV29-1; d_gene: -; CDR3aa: CSVEFLYNEQFF; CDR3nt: TGCAGCGTTGAGTTCTTATACAATGAGCAGTTCTTC
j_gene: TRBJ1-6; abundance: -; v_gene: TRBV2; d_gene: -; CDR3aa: CASSERYSPLHF; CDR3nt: TGTGCCAGCAGTGAGCGGTATTCACCCCTCCACTTT
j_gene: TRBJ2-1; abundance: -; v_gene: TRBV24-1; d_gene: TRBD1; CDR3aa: CAILSRDRGPNEQFF; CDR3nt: TGTGCCATCCTCAGTCGGGACAGGGGGCCTAATGAGCAGTTCTTC
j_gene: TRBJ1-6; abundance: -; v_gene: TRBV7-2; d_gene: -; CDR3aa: CASSFKYLRGEPLHF; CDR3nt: TGTGCCAGCAGCTTTAAATACCTCCGAGGTGAACCCCTCCACTTT
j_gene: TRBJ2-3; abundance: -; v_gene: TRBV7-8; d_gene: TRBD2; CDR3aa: CASSTSGGAGNTQYF; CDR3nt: TGTGCCAGCAGCACTAGCGGGGGGGCAGGTAATACGCAGTATTTT
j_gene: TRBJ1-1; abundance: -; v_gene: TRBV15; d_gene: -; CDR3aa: CATSRDPDSRNTEAFF; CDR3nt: TGTGCCACCAGCAGAGATCCCGATAGCCGGAACACTGAAGCTTTCTTT
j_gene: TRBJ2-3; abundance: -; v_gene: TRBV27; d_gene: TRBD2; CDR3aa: CASSLFPSSGGLDTQYF; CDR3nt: TGTGCCAGCAGTTTATTCCCGTCTAGCGGGGGGTTAGATACGCAGTATTTT
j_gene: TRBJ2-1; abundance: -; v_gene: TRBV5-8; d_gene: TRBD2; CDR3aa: CASSFAGVEYNEQFF; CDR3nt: TGTGCCAGCAGCTTTGCGGGGGTCGAGTACAATGAGCAGTTCTTC
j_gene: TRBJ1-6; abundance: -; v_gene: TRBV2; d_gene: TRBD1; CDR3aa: CASRGTGGHSPLHF; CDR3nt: TGTGCCAGCAGGGGGACAGGGGGACATTCACCCCTCCACTTT
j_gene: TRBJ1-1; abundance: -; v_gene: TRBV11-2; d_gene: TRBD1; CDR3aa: CASTRAGQGANTEAFF; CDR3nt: TGTGCCAGCACCCGAGCCGGGCAGGGGGCGAACACTGAAGCTTTCTTT
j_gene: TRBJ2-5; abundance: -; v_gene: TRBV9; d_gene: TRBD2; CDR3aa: CASSVIAGGKETQYF; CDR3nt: TGTGCCAGCAGCGTAATAGCGGGGGGGAAAGAGACCCAGTACTTC
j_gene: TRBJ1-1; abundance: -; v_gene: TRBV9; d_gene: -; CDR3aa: CASSQGWNTEAFF; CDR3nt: TGTGCCAGCAGTCAGGGGTGGAACACTGAAGCTTTCTTT
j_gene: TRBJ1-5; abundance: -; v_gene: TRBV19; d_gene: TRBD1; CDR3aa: CASSTTGESGNQPQHF; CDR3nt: TGTGCCAGTAGTACCACAGGGGAGTCGGGCAATCAGCCCCAGCATTTT
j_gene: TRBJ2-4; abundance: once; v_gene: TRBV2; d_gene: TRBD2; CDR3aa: CASSEWRASGGNIQYF; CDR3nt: TGTGCCAGCAGTGAATGGAGGGCTAGCGGGGGCAACATTCAGTACTTC
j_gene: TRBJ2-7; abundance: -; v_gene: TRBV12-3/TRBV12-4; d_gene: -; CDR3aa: CASSFDYRYEQYF; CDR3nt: TGTGCCAGCAGTTTTGACTACCGCTACGAGCAGTACTTC